The rows below give T cell receptor beta chains drawn from one sample of a study of human T cells and chemical hapten exposure. TCRdb called the RACE reads again in MiXCR, with one record for every CDR3 protein. The data hold some 180,000 distinct CDR3 sequences, with 20% to 25% observed a single time. The sequencing used whole blood, collected in connection with sensitization to the hapten diphenylcyclopropenone (DPC). These receptors originate from a woman in her forties with alopecia areata. Some clones in this sample may be carry-over from other donors' samples. Each CDR3 is given with its conserved first and last residue. The D gene is left open where the match is weak. The size field is filled for only some rows; it gives once, few, many or a size class.

clone_size,d_call,j_call,v_call,cdr3_aa,cdr3_nt
NA,NA,TRBJ2-2,TRBV7-9,CASSFLGDAGELFF,TGTGCCAGCAGCTTCTTAGGGGACGCCGGGGAGCTGTTTTTT
few,TRBD1,TRBJ2-2,TRBV18,CASSPLNRGGTGELFF,TGTGCCAGCTCACCACTGAACAGGGGCGGAACCGGGGAGCTGTTTTTT
NA,TRBD2,TRBJ2-3,TRBV27,CASSGVGHALAGPTDTQYF,TGTGCCAGCAGTGGGGTTGGTCACGCACTAGCGGGGCCCACAGATACGCAGTATTTT
many,TRBD1,TRBJ1-2,TRBV6-2/TRBV6-3,CASSFGQGGYGYTF,TGTGCCAGCAGTTTCGGACAGGGCGGCTATGGCTACACCTTC
NA,NA,TRBJ1-1,TRBV7-2,CASSIQGRTEAFF,TGTGCCAGCAGCATCCAGGGGAGGACTGAAGCTTTCTTT
few,TRBD1,TRBJ1-4,TRBV28,CASSTGTGDEKLFF,TGTGCCAGCAGCACCGGGACAGGGGATGAAAAACTGTTTTTT
NA,NA,TRBJ1-5,TRBV20-1,CSASTTQGDQPQHF,TGCAGTGCTAGTACAACCCAGGGTGATCAGCCCCAGCATTTT
many,NA,TRBJ2-7,TRBV5-1,CASSLGQAYSYEQYF,TGCGCCAGCAGCTTGGGGCAGGCGTACTCCTACGAGCAGTACTTC
many,NA,TRBJ2-7,TRBV20-1,CSALTPPRQYF,TGCAGTGCCTTGACTCCTCCCAGGCAGTACTTC
few,NA,TRBJ2-6,TRBV6-5,CASRPLFPSGANVLTF,TGTGCCAGCAGACCTCTTTTCCCCTCTGGGGCCAACGTCCTGACTTTC
few,NA,TRBJ2-7,TRBV7-2,CASSLAGIGSYEQYF,TGTGCCAGCAGCTTAGCCGGGATTGGGTCCTACGAGCAGTACTTC
few,TRBD1,TRBJ1-5,TRBV6-6,CASSPDRDSKPQHF,TGTGCCAGCAGCCCCGACAGGGACTCGAAGCCCCAGCATTTT
NA,NA,TRBJ2-3,TRBV7-2,CASSLRGQPTDTQYF,TGTGCCAGCAGCTTACGCGGACAACCAACAGATACGCAGTATTTT
NA,NA,TRBJ2-1,TRBV20-1,CSAHQTRVRNNEQFF,TGCAGTGCTCACCAGACTAGGGTGAGAAACAATGAGCAGTTCTTC
many,NA,TRBJ2-3,TRBV14,CASSQILTDTQYF,TGTGCCAGCAGCCAGATCCTCACAGATACGCAGTATTTT
few,TRBD1,TRBJ1-2,TRBV7-2,CASSRGQGALGYTF,TGTGCCAGCAGCAGGGGACAGGGGGCGCTAGGCTACACCTTC
few,TRBD1,TRBJ2-6,TRBV4-2,CASSRRQGAGANVLTF,TGTGCCAGCAGCCGACGACAGGGCGCTGGGGCCAACGTCCTGACTTTC
few,TRBD1,TRBJ2-1,TRBV12-3/TRBV12-4,CASSPDRGWFF,TGTGCCAGCAGCCCTGACAGGGGGTGGTTCTTC
few,NA,TRBJ1-2,TRBV10-3,CAISEWDNYGYTF,TGTGCCATCAGTGAATGGGACAACTATGGCTACACCTTC
NA,TRBD2,TRBJ2-7,TRBV6-2/TRBV6-3,CASSYSRSGQTSGRAYEQYF,TGTGCCAGCAGTTACTCGAGATCCGGCCAGACTAGCGGGAGAGCCTACGAGCAGTACTTC
once,NA,TRBJ1-1,TRBV12-3/TRBV12-4,CASSLYRRPNTEAFF,TGTGCCAGCAGTTTATATCGCAGACCGAACACTGAAGCTTTCTTT
NA,TRBD1,TRBJ2-5,TRBV4-3,CASSQGAGTGTKETQYF,TGCGCCAGCAGCCAAGGCGCCGGGACAGGGACTAAAGAGACCCAGTACTTC
once,NA,TRBJ1-1,TRBV20-1,CSARYTEAFF,TGCAGTGCTAGATATACTGAAGCTTTCTTT
few,NA,TRBJ1-5,TRBV9,CASSVGGGLNQPQHF,TGTGCCAGCAGCGTAGGGGGCGGGCTCAATCAGCCCCAGCATTTT
NA,NA,TRBJ2-1,TRBV7-2,CASSGIPRAYNEQFF,TGTGCCAGCAGCGGCATTCCGCGAGCCTACAATGAGCAGTTCTTC
NA,NA,TRBJ2-1,TRBV6-2/TRBV6-3,CARPGAGAANNEQFF,TGTGCCAGGCCAGGGGCCGGAGCGGCCAACAATGAGCAGTTCTTC
NA,NA,TRBJ2-2,TRBV12-3/TRBV12-4,CASSRLSNTGELFF,TGTGCCAGCAGTCGCCTCTCGAACACCGGGGAGCTGTTTTTT
few,NA,TRBJ2-7,TRBV5-1,CASSSSPTGIHEQYF,TGCGCCAGCAGCTCTAGTCCTACAGGGATCCACGAGCAGTACTTC
many,NA,TRBJ2-5,TRBV5-4,CASSLTPSETQYF,TGTGCCAGCAGCTTGACTCCGTCGGAGACCCAGTACTTC
NA,NA,TRBJ1-6,TRBV9,CASSVEAGRGSPLHF,TGTGCCAGCAGCGTAGAGGCAGGGAGGGGTTCACCCCTCCACTTT
NA,TRBD2,TRBJ2-1,TRBV28,CASSPPSGGSTYNEQFF,TGTGCCAGCAGTCCCCCCTCCGGCGGGAGCACCTACAATGAGCAGTTCTTC
few,NA,TRBJ2-7,TRBV7-2,CASSPRPQYYEQYF,TGTGCCAGCAGCCCGAGGCCACAGTACTACGAGCAGTACTTC
many,TRBD2,TRBJ2-1,TRBV29-1,CSTFGTSGRIYNEQFF,TGCAGTACATTCGGGACTAGCGGGAGGATCTACAATGAGCAGTTCTTC
NA,TRBD2,TRBJ2-1,TRBV6-2/TRBV6-3,CASSSDLLAGAPNEQFF,TGTGCCAGCAGTTCAGATCTACTAGCGGGAGCTCCCAATGAGCAGTTCTTC
NA,TRBD2,TRBJ2-1,TRBV14,CASSQVGGRAYNEQFF,TGTGCCAGCAGCCAAGTGGGCGGGAGGGCCTACAATGAGCAGTTCTTC
few,NA,TRBJ2-5,TRBV20-1,CSARDSRGQETQYF,TGCAGTGCTAGAGATTCTAGAGGGCAAGAGACCCAGTACTTC
few,NA,TRBJ2-5,TRBV4-2,CASSQEFYGETQYF,TGTGCCAGCAGCCAAGAATTTTATGGAGAGACCCAGTACTTC
few,TRBD2,TRBJ2-1,TRBV19,CASSFSGRASYNEQFF,TGTGCCAGTAGTTTTAGCGGGAGGGCCTCCTACAATGAGCAGTTCTTC
many,TRBD2,TRBJ2-1,TRBV7-2,CASSLGTSGNEQFF,TGTGCCAGCAGCTTAGGGACTAGCGGGAATGAGCAGTTCTTC